The clone carrying this T cell receptor beta chain has only a few counts. What it recognizes is unknown. The sample originates from a study of CD8+ T cells in alopecia areata. Background on the study: Percentage of affected scalp area was the basis on which treated patients' severity was scored.

General study findings and limits: In patients, TCRs were shared less clearly than in mice, and HLA may possibly be involved. An increase in clonality over normal scalp was evident in lesional scalp, especially alopecia totalis/universalis.

The V end lost 0 bases, the J end lost 4 bases, and 12 bases lay between the germline ends. The CDR3 has 15 residues. Germline values: CDR1 SQVTM, CDR2 ANQGSEA. The sample's treatment: oral pan-JAK inhibitor, 5-10 mg twice daily. The authors extracted RNA and reverse transcribed it into cDNA as the sequencing template. Sequencing was performed with immunoSEQ multiplex PCR; in TCRdb, only in-frame clones are kept and a portion is missing. The sample has about 140,000 clones, roughly 50% seen once. The TCR was taken from a human donor with alopecia areata. The sequences come from CD8+ T cells sorted from blood, collected at week 4, from a patient treated with tofacitinib. This chain links TRBV29-1 with TRBJ2-2; D is uncertain. The CDR3 protein is CSVEDRRRPTGELFF. The CDR3 DNA reads TGCAGCGTTGAAGATCGCCGGCGGCCCACCGGGGAGCTGTTTTTT.